The 2 T cell receptor beta chains listed next were all sequenced from one sample in a study of shared clonotypes between healthy human individuals. The data were produced by immunoSEQ multiplex PCR, yet TCRdb's version contains in-frame clones alone and is incomplete. The sample includes 660,000 or so clones, around 96% seen only once; the top ten take 0.11%. Naive CD8 cells, CD45RO-negative and positively selected for CCR7, excluded terminally differentiated effector memory CD45RA+ cells. Sample: naive CD8+ T cells sorted from blood. These receptors were obtained from a woman aged 25 to 39 in good health.

This sequence joins TRBV7-9 and TRBJ2-3; TRBD2 is a possible D gene (5 bases). CDR3 size: 15 residues. Per the germline V gene, CDR1 is SEHNR and CDR2 is FQNEAQ (reference sequence). With 2 bases removed from V and 2 bases from J, the gap between germline ends came to 11 bases. The CDR3 sequence is CASSLRSGTTDTQYF. The CDR3, as DNA: TGTGCCAGCAGCTTAAGGAGCGGAACCACAGATACGCAGTATTTT.

This clone was seen a handful of times. This chain connects TRBV2 to TRBJ1-5, with 9 bases identical to TRBD1. V was clipped by 4 bases and J by 1 base; unmatched bases: 2. There are 15 residues in the CDR3. Germline V gene sequence: CDR1 SNHLY, CDR2 FYNNEI. CDR3 nucleotides: TGTGCCAGCAGTGGGACAGGGGCCAGCAATCAGCCCCAGCATTTT. Encoded protein: CASSGTGASNQPQHF. Full variable domain (remainder filled in from reference TRBV2 and TRBJ1-5): EPEVTQTPSHQVTQMGQEVILRCVPISNHLYFYWYRQILGQKVEFLVSFYNNEISEKSEIFDDQFSVERPDGSNFTLKIRSTKLEDSAMYFCASSGTGASNQPQHFGDGTRLSIL.